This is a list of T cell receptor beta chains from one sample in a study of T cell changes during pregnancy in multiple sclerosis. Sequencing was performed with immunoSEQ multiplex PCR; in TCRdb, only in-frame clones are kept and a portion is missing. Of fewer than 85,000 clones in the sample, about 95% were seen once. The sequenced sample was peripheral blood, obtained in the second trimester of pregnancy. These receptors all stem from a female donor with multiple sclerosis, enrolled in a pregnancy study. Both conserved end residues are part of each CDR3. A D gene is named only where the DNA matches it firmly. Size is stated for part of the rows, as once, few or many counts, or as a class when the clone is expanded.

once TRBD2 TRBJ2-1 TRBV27 TGTGCCAGCAGTCCTATCGGACGGGGACTAGCGGGAGCAAACAATGAGCAGTTCTTC CASSPIGRGLAGANNEQFF
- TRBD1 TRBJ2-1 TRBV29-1 TGCAGCGTTGGGGGACAGGGCTCCTACAATGAGCAGTTCTTC CSVGGQGSYNEQFF
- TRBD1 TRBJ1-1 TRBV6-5 TGTGCCAGCAGCTCCGGGACAGGGGGGACTGAAGCTTTCTTT CASSSGTGGTEAFF
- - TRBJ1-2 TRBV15 TGTGCCACCAGCAGAGACAGTTATGGCTACACCTTC CATSRDSYGYTF
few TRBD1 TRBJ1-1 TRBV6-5 TGTGCCAGCCGATACAGGGGTCGCAACACTGAAGCTTTCTTT CASRYRGRNTEAFF
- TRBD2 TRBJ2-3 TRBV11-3 TGTGCCAGCAGCCCTGGATCAGCTAGCGGGAGCACAGATACGCAGTATTTT CASSPGSASGSTDTQYF
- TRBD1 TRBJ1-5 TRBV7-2 TGTGCCAGCAGCTCATACAGGGGGCCCAATCAGCCCCAGCATTTT CASSSYRGPNQPQHF
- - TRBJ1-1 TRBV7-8 TGTGCCAGCAGCTTAATAGCCACCATGAACACTGAAGCTTTCTTT CASSLIATMNTEAFF
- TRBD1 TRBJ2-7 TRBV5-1 TGCGCCAGCACGTGGACAGGGGGCCATGGGGAGCAGTACTTC CASTWTGGHGEQYF
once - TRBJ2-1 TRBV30 TGTGCCTGGAAAAAGGAGTTTTACAATGAGCAGTTCTTC CAWKKEFYNEQFF
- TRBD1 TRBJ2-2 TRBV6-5 TGTGCCAGCAGTTGGGACAGGCCAGGGGCCGGGGAGCTGTTTTTT CASSWDRPGAGELFF
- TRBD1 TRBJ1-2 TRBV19 TGTGCCAGTAGTATCTCGGGACAGTCCTATGGCTACACCTTC CASSISGQSYGYTF
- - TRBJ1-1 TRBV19 TGTGCCAGTAGGCTTGAGCGGCACACTGAAGCTTTCTTT CASRLERHTEAFF
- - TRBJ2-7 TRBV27 TGTGCCAGCAGGATTGGACGGGGCTACGAGCAGTACTTC CASRIGRGYEQYF
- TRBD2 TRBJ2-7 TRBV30 TGTGCCTGGAGACCGGGACTAGCGGTTGGGCGGGAGCAGTACTTC CAWRPGLAVGREQYF
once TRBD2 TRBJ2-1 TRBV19 TGTGCCAGTAGCCTGACTAGCGGGAGGGCCTACAATGAGCAGTTCTTC CASSLTSGRAYNEQFF
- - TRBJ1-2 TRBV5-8 TGTGCCAGCAGCGTGATGTCGAGGGTAGCCTTC CASSVMSRVAF
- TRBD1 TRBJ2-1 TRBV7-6 TGTGCCAGCAGCTTTCTTCGACAGGGTCCCTCTCCGTACAATGAGCAGTTCTTC CASSFLRQGPSPYNEQFF
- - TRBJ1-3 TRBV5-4 TGTGCCAGCAGCGAGGCAGGGGTCTCCCCTGAAAACACCATATATTTT CASSEAGVSPENTIYF
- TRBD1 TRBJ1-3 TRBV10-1 TGCGCCAGTCGTTCGGACAGGACTACAGGAAACACCATATATTTT CASRSDRTTGNTIYF
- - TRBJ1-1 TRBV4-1 TGCGCCAGCAGCCAAGATCGGCAGGGTCCTCTTGAAGCTTTCTTT CASSQDRQGPLEAFF
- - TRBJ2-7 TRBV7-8 TGTGCCAGCAGCCCCTCTCCCGGACAGCGATCTTCCTACGAGCAGTACTTC CASSPSPGQRSSYEQYF
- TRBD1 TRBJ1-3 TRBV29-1 TGCAGCGTTGATGGGGACAGATTTTTACCTGGAAACACCATATATTTT CSVDGDRFLPGNTIYF
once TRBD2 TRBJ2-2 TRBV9 TGTGCCAGCAGCGGTAGCGGGAGGGGGGGCACCGGGGAGCTGTTTTTT CASSGSGRGGTGELFF
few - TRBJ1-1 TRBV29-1 TGCAGCGTTGGGTTGGGGGGGGTCAGGGCTTTCTTT CSVGLGGVRAFF
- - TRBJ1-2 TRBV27 TGTGCCAGCAGTCCCCACACCGACTGCTTC CASSPHTDCF
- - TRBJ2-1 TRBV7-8 TGTGCCAGCAGCTTAGGAGGGCTCAGGCGAACCTACAATGAGCAGTTCTTC CASSLGGLRRTYNEQFF
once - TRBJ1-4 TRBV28 TGTGCCAGCACCGAACAGGGCTTTGCAACTAATGAAAAACTGTTTTTT CASTEQGFATNEKLFF
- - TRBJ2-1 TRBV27 TGTGCCAGCAGCCGACTCGACAGATCCCCGAGATACAATGAGCAGTTCTTC CASSRLDRSPRYNEQFF
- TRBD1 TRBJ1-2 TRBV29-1 TGCAGCGTTGATGACAGGGGTATTAACTATGGCTACACCTTC CSVDDRGINYGYTF
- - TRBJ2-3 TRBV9 TGTGCCAGCAGCGGACAGCACGGAGATACGCAGTATTTT CASSGQHGDTQYF
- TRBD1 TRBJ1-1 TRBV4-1 TGCGCCAGCAGTGACAGGGACGCTGAAGCTTTCTTT CASSDRDAEAFF
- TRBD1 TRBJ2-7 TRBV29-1 TGCAGCGTCGCTAAGGGACAGGGAGGGATTTACGAGCAGTACTTC CSVAKGQGGIYEQYF
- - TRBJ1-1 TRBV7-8 TGTGCCAGCAGCTTGGGAGTGGACAGCGAAGAAGCTTTCTTT CASSLGVDSEEAFF
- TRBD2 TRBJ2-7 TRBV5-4 TGTGCCAGCAGCTTTGTACTAGCGGGAAAGTTTGTCTTC CASSFVLAGKFVF
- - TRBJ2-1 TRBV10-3 TGTGCCACCTCAGGCGCGGGGTACAATGAGCAGTTCTTC CATSGAGYNEQFF
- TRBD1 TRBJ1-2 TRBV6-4 TGTGCCAGCAGTGACTCCGGGACAGGGGGCTATGGCTACACCTTC CASSDSGTGGYGYTF
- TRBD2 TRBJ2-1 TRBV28 TGTGCCAGCAGTGTGCCGGGGGGTGCCTTTTACAATGAGCAGTTCTTC CASSVPGGAFYNEQFF
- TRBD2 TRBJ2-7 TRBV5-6 TGTGCCAGCAGCGCAACCTCCGGGACTAAACCCTACGAGCAGTACTTC CASSATSGTKPYEQYF
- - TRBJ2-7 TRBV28 TGTGCCAGCAGTTCTCCCCTTCTAACAGGTACTTTTAATTACGAGCAGTACTTC CASSSPLLTGTFNYEQYF
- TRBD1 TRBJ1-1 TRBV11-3 TGTGCCAGCAGCTTCGGGACAGCCACTGAAGCTTTCTTT CASSFGTATEAFF
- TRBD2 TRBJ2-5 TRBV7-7 TGTGCCAGCAGCCGAGGGGTCTTAGCGGGATTGGAGACCCAGTACTTC CASSRGVLAGLETQYF
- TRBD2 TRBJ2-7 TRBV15 TGTGCCACCAGCAGTCCTAGACTAGCGGGAGACGAGCAGTACTTC CATSSPRLAGDEQYF
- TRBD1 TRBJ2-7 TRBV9 TGTGCCAGCAGCGTGGACAGGGTCGACGACTACGAGCAGTACTTC CASSVDRVDDYEQYF
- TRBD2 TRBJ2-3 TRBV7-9 TGTGCCAGCAGCTTACGGGGCGGGAGTGCCCCAGATACGCAGTATTTT CASSLRGGSAPDTQYF
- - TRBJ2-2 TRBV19 TGTGCCAGTAGCCCTCGGTATACCGGGGAGCTGTTTTTT CASSPRYTGELFF
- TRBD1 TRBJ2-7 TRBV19 TGTGCCAGTAGGAGGACAGGTACCTACGAGCAGTACTTC CASRRTGTYEQYF
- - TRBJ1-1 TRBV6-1 TGTGCCAGCAGTGAAGCGGGGGCGCGCACTGAAGCTTTCTTT CASSEAGARTEAFF
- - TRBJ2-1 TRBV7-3 TGTGCCAGCAGCCCCCGGGAGCACATCTCCTACAATGAGCAGTTCTTC CASSPREHISYNEQFF